Following are 23 T cell receptor beta chains from one sample sequenced in a study of cytomegalovirus exposure and HLA in healthy donors. Primers included in the PCR were 60 Vbeta and 13 Jbeta primers. Sequenced by immunoSEQ multiplex PCR; TCRdb stores in-frame clones only, minus some. Here the sample spans 150,000 to 200,000 clones, about 80% being singletons. The specimen was PBMCs. The receptors shown here come from a woman between 45 and 60 years old in good health and CMV-seronegative.

This clone occurred a few times. This chain connects TRBV13 to TRBJ2-7; 9 bases are shared with TRBD2. Looked up from germline, CDR1 is PRHDT and CDR2 is FYEKMQ (reference sequence). After removal of 4 bases from V and 3 bases from J, the junction contained 7 bases not matched to a gene. The CDR3 covers 15 residues. The DNA for the CDR3 is TGTGCCAGCAGCTCCATGCTAGCGGGACTCTACGAGCAGTACTTC. Translating gives CASSSMLAGLYEQYF.

In this sample, this clone turned up a few times. V and J are TRBV25-1 and TRBJ1-1; TRBD1 might be the D (5 bases). Germline V gene sequence: CDR1 MGHDK, CDR2 SYGVNS. V lost 3 bases and J 6 bases, leaving 14 bases between the germline ends. The CDR3 extends over 14 amino acids. The chain's CDR3 is CASSDPPRVAEAFF. For the CDR3, the DNA is TGTGCCAGCAGTGATCCCCCCAGGGTCGCTGAAGCTTTCTTT.

This rearrangement joins TRBV9 to TRBJ2-5; 10 bases map to TRBD1. Near its end, the DNA agrees better with TRBJ2-7, so the J call may be wrong. The V gene's germline CDR1 is SGDLS and CDR2 YYNGEE. This CDR3 spans 16 amino acids. The CDR3 sequence is CASSVAGGTGDYEQYF. CDR3 nucleotides: TGTGCCAGCAGCGTAGCAGGAGGGACAGGGGATTACGAGCAGTACTTC.

This clone is a singleton in its sample. The chain carries TRBV28 and TRBJ2-1, with D tentatively TRBD2 (6 bases). From germline, CDR1 is MDHEN and CDR2 SYDVKM. This CDR3 contains 14 residues. Trimming stripped 6 bases from V and 9 bases from J, with 18 bases between. CDR3 bases: TGTGCCAGCAGGCTTCTACGTGCCGGGGGTGAGCAGTTCTTC. Residues: CASRLLRAGGEQFF.

The chain is built from TRBV7-2 and TRBJ2-7; 12 bases are shared with TRBD2. V shed 5 bases and J 5 bases; nucleotides not matched to a gene: 10. The CDR3 runs 16 residues. The germline gives CDR1 SGHTA, CDR2 FQGNSA. CDR3 nucleotide sequence: TGTGCCAGCAGCCCCGAGACTAGCGGGAGAGTCCACGAGCAGTACTTC. It is translated as CASSPETSGRVHEQYF.

The V call is TRBV5-1, the J call TRBJ1-1; no reliable D call. The germline gives CDR1 SGHRS, CDR2 YFSETQ. The V end was cut by 0 bases, the J end by 5 bases, with 5 bases between. The CDR3 totals 12 residues. In DNA, the CDR3 is TGCGCCAGCAGCTTGGGGAGGACTGAAGCTTTCTTT. It specifies CASSLGRTEAFF.

This sequence joins TRBV5-1 and TRBJ2-1; TRBD2 aligns across 11 bases. CDR3 length: 16 amino acids. Looked up from germline, CDR1 is SGHRS and CDR2 is YFSETQ. Losses at the gene ends were 4 bases for V and 2 bases for J; bases not matched to a gene: 5. CDR3 sequence (DNA): TGCGCCAGCAGCAAACTAGCGGGAGAAGCCTACAATGAGCAGTTCTTC. It is translated as CASSKLAGEAYNEQFF.

The chain recombines TRBV10-3 with TRBJ2-7; D is ambiguous. The germline V gene encodes CDR1 ENHRY and CDR2 SYGVKD. The CDR3 loop spans 15 amino acids. Trimming left V 4 bases short and J 2 bases short, with 15 bases between. DNA of the CDR3: TGTGCCATCAGTGTTCTCGGAGTTTTGGCCTACGAGCAGTACTTC. Protein: CAISVLGVLAYEQYF.

This sequence joins TRBV7-6 and TRBJ2-2; 8 bases agree with TRBD1. CDR3 length: 14 amino acids. V lost 5 bases to trimming and J lost 8 bases; unmatched junction nucleotides: 7. Germline CDR1 is SGHVS and CDR2 is FNYEAQ. The CDR3 here is CASSRGQGVGELFF. CDR3 coding DNA: TGTGCCAGCAGCAGAGGACAGGGCGTGGGGGAGCTGTTTTTT.

The CDR3 here is CASSTYDRTNQPQHF. In DNA form, the CDR3 reads TGTGCCAGTAGTACCTACGACAGGACCAATCAGCCCCAGCATTTT. V and J are TRBV19 and TRBJ1-5, with D possibly matching TRBD1 (6 bases). The length of the CDR3 is 15 residues. With 4 bases removed from V and 3 bases from J, the gap between germline ends came to 13 bases. Per germline, CDR1 LNHDA and CDR2 SQIVND (reference sequence).

The V call is TRBV15, the J call TRBJ1-4; TRBD1 might be the D (6 bases). The CDR3 sequence is 14 residues long. Trimming took off 1 base at V and 8 bases at J, with 11 bases between the two ends. Germline V gene sequence: CDR1 LNHNV, CDR2 YYDKDF (reference sequence). The CDR3 nucleotides are TGTGCCACCAGCAGAGTTACAGGGAGAGAAAAACTGTTTTTT. Amino acid sequence: CATSRVTGREKLFF.

V usage is TRBV7-2 and J usage is TRBJ2-1; TRBD1 agrees at 7 bases. Germline V lookup: CDR1 SGHTA, CDR2 FQGNSA. CDR3 size: 16 residues. V gave up 0 bases and J gave up 8 bases; unmatched junction bases: 10. CDR3 amino acids: CASSLAGRQGRDEQFF. The CDR3 region has the DNA TGTGCCAGCAGCTTAGCGGGGCGACAGGGTCGGGATGAGCAGTTCTTC.

The chain has TRBV6-6 and TRBJ1-5; 8 nucleotides align to TRBD1. V dropped 7 bases and J dropped 7; count of bases not matched to a gene: 12. The CDR3 totals 15 residues. Germline lookup yields CDR1 MNHNY and CDR2 SVGAGI (reference sequence). The CDR3 protein is CASTLPDRAGQPQHF. In DNA form, the CDR3 reads TGTGCCAGCACTCTCCCGGACAGGGCAGGCCAGCCCCAGCATTTT.

The chain links TRBV7-2 to TRBJ2-2; TRBD1 is a possible D gene (6 bases). V lost 5 bases and J lost 5, with 15 bases in between. Germline V gene data show CDR1 as SGHTA and CDR2 as FQGNSA. CDR3 size: 15 residues. Written as DNA, the CDR3 is TGTGCCAGCAGCCAGGGCTGGGGGCGAACCGGGGAGCTGTTTTTT. Protein: CASSQGWGRTGELFF. The variable domain in full, completed from reference TRBV7-2 and TRBJ2-2, reads GAGVSQSPSNKVTEKGKDVELRCDPISGHTALYWYRQSLGQGLEFLIYFQGNSAPDKSGLPSDRFSAERTGGSVSTLTIQRTQQEDSAVYLCASSQGWGRTGELFFGEGSRLTVL.

J is TRBJ1-6 and V is TRBV4-1, with D possibly being TRBD1 (5 bases). Germline CDR1 MGHRA, CDR2 YSYEKL. The CDR3 length is 16 residues. V dropped 0 bases and J dropped 10 bases, with 16 bases sitting between them. The CDR3 DNA follows: TGCGCCAGCAGCCAAGATGGGGGACTAGCGGGGTCACCCCTCCACTTT. This gives the protein CASSQDGGLAGSPLHF.

This chain links TRBV6-6 with TRBJ2-1; 9 bases are shared with TRBD2. CDR1 and CDR2 from the germline V gene are MNHNY and SVGAGI (reference sequence). Trimming took 6 bases from V and 4 from J; bases not matched to a gene: 4. The CDR3 consists of 14 residues. The CDR3 nucleotides read TGTGCCAGCAGAGCGGGAGGTAGTTACAATGAGCAGTTCTTC. Translation gives CASRAGGSYNEQFF.

There are a few counts of this clone. The chain is built from TRBV6-1 and TRBJ1-1, with a tentative D call TRBD1 (5 bases). The CDR3 sequence is 15 residues long. CDR1 is MNHNS and CDR2 is SASEGT in the germline V gene. The V end lost 1 base, the J end lost 4 bases, and 13 bases lay between the germline ends. The DNA of the CDR3 is TGTGCCAGCAGTGAAGATAGCAGGGAGGGCACTGAAGCTTTCTTT. As protein: CASSEDSREGTEAFF.

The chain links TRBV4-3 to TRBJ2-7; the match to TRBD2 covers 8 bases. The length of the CDR3 is 16 residues. V lost 0 bases, J lost 3 bases, and 7 bases stayed unmatched. From germline, CDR1 is LGHNA and CDR2 YSLEER. CDR3 coding DNA: TGCGCCAGCAGCCAAGACAGGAGCGGGAGAATCTACGAGCAGTACTTC. As protein: CASSQDRSGRIYEQYF.

The V gene is TRBV6-1, the J gene TRBJ1-2; TRBD1 matches at 8 bases. Unmatched junction bases numbered 12, after V lost 2 bases and J lost 1 base. The V gene's germline CDR1 is MNHNS and CDR2 SASEGT. The CDR3 has 18 amino acids. The CDR3 spells CASSEIPAGGAYNYGYTF. As DNA, the CDR3 is TGTGCCAGCAGTGAAATCCCGGCAGGGGGCGCTTATAACTATGGCTACACCTTC.

This chain uses TRBV29-1 with TRBJ2-5, with TRBD2 matching over 11 bases. J gave up 3 bases and V 8 bases, and 5 bases lay outside the gene matches. The CDR3 totals 13 residues. In germline, CDR1 is SQVTM, CDR2 ANQGSEA. CDR3 sequence: CSLKLAGEETQYF. CDR3 sequence (DNA): TGCAGCTTGAAACTAGCGGGAGAAGAGACCCAGTACTTC.

The chain carries TRBV14 and TRBJ2-7, with D possibly TRBD2 on 6 matching bases. Looked up from germline, CDR1 is SGHDN and CDR2 is FVKESK. V shed 4 bases and J shed 4 bases, with 17 bases lying between them. This CDR3 is 15 amino acids long. The CDR3 DNA reads TGTGCCAGCAGCCCGGCTGGGACTCCCTTTTACGAGCAGTACTTC. Translating gives CASSPAGTPFYEQYF.

CDR3 amino acids: CASSLNRNTEAFF. CDR3 coding DNA: TGTGCCAGCAGCTTAAACAGAAACACTGAAGCTTTCTTT. The chain employs TRBV5-5 and TRBJ1-1; D remains unclear. The CDR3 loop spans 13 amino acids. CDR1 SGHKS and CDR2 YYEKEE come from the germline V gene (reference sequence). V was cut by 2 bases and J by 2 bases, with 7 bases left in between.

This clone is a singleton in its sample. The chain uses TRBV5-1 and TRBJ2-3, with 10 positions matching TRBD2. Germline lookup yields CDR1 SGHRS and CDR2 YFSETQ. V shed 3 bases and J 2 bases; nucleotides not matched to a gene: 9. The CDR3 sequence is 17 residues long. The CDR3 is CASSSYASGSSTDTQYF. CDR3 DNA: TGCGCCAGCAGCTCCTATGCTAGCGGGAGTTCCACAGATACGCAGTATTTT.